The 24 T cell receptor beta chains given below trace back to one sample, sequenced in a study of T cells in women clearing cervical HPV infection. TCRdb's table, derived via immunoSEQ multiplex PCR, lists solely in-frame clones and lacks some. The sample includes approximately 30,000 clones. The sample comprised blood buffy coat. The receptors shown here come from a woman between 18 and 75 years old with a cervical HPV16 infection that either progressed to CIN3+ or cleared (not recorded which).

Worth noting for this clone: The read ends 3 residues shy of where the CDR3 ends; the end is completed using the germline J gene. The V gene is TRBV2, the J gene TRBJ1-1; 10 nucleotides line up with TRBD1. Trimming took 7 bases from V and 4 from J; bases not matched to a gene: 12. The germline V gene encodes CDR1 SNHLY and CDR2 FYNNEI. The CDR3 totals 16 residues. Partial CDR3 DNA: TGTGCCAGCAACCAACCGACAGGGGGCAAGAGCACTGAA. This sequence encodes CASNQPTGGKSTE. The full CDR3 sequence reads CASNQPTGGKSTEAFF.

About this clone itself: With the read ending 3 residues before the CDR3 end, the germline J gene is used to fill in that end. The chain employs TRBV19 and TRBJ1-2; D possibly corresponds to TRBD1 (5 bases). From germline, CDR1 is LNHDA and CDR2 SQIVND (reference sequence). The CDR3 covers 16 residues. The CDR3 spells CASSIMAGDRSDDYTF. The CDR3 bases that were read are TGTGCCAGTAGTATAATGGCTGGTGACAGAAGCGACGAC.

Comment on this clone: The read stops 3 residues short of the end of the CDR3; the missing end is completed from the germline J gene. The V call is TRBV2, the J call TRBJ1-4; D perhaps matches TRBD1 (5 bases). The germline CDR1 and CDR2 sequences are SNHLY and FYNNEI. The CDR3 length is 14 residues. The CDR3 is CASTPEGRGSPLFF. The part of the CDR3 DNA that was read is TGTGCCAGCACCCCCGAGGGGAGAGGTTCACCA.

A remark on this clone: The CDR3 end is not reached by the read, which stops 3 residues before it; the germline J gene fills it in. The rearrangement uses TRBV7-6 and TRBJ2-5; tentatively, D is TRBD1 (6 bases). CDR1 and CDR2 from the germline V gene are SGHVS and FNYEAQ. The CDR3 spans 14 residues. Trimming removed 3 bases from V and 2 bases from J, with 10 bases in between. CDR3 loop: CASSLGAAQETQYF. Incomplete CDR3 DNA: TGTGCCAGCAGCTTGGGGGCAGCGCAAGAGACC.

Comments on this clone: The read halts 3 residues ahead of the CDR3 end, with the missing end drawn from the germline J gene. The chain joins TRBV5-1 to TRBJ1-5; no firm D call. CDR1 is SGHRS, CDR2 YFSETQ, per germline. The CDR3 length is 17 residues. Trimming took off 7 bases at V and 1 base at J, with 21 bases between the two ends. The CDR3 loop reads CASAKRALGGSNQPQHF. CDR3 DNA, as far as it was read: TGCGCCAGCGCGAAAAGGGCCCTTGGAGGAAGCAATCAGCCC.

In regard to this clone: The observed sequence ends 3 residues before the CDR3 terminus, with the missing tail filled in from the germline J gene. This chain uses TRBV7-8 with TRBJ2-3, with 8 nucleotides matching TRBD1. The junction had 6 bases not matched to a gene; V was cut back by 5 bases and J by 2 bases. The CDR3 spans 15 residues. The germline V gene has CDR1 SGHVS and CDR2 FQNEAQ. The part of the CDR3 DNA that was read is TGTGCCAGCAGCCTCCGGACAGGGAACACAGATACG. Amino acids: CASSLRTGNTDT. The complete CDR3 protein is CASSLRTGNTDTQYF. The variable domain in full, completed from reference TRBV7-8 and TRBJ2-3, reads GAGVSQSPRYKVAKRGQDVALRCDPISGHVSLFWYQQALGQGPEFLTYFQNEAQLDKSGLPSDRFFAERPEGSVSTLKIQRTQQEDSAVYLCASSLRTGNTDTQYFGPGTRLTVL.

Notes on this clone: The read halts 3 residues ahead of the CDR3 end, with the missing end drawn from the germline J gene. The chain couples TRBV12-3 or TRBV12-4 to TRBJ1-5, with TRBD1 identical over 9 bases. The CDR3 loop spans 15 amino acids. Trimming at V came to 6 bases and at J to 6 bases, leaving 9 bases not matched to a gene. The CDR3 bases that were read are TGTGCCAGCAGCCAACAGGGGGCGGGAAGTCAGCCC. Protein product: CASSQQGAGSQP. The full CDR3 sequence reads CASSQQGAGSQPQHF.

About this clone itself: The read terminates 3 residues ahead of where the CDR3 ends, so the germline J gene completes it. The chain couples TRBV7-2 to TRBJ2-7; the match to TRBD2 covers 12 bases. CDR1 and CDR2 (germline): SGHTA, FQGNSA. The CDR3 runs to 15 residues. The V gene end was trimmed by 5 bases and the J gene end by 3 bases; junction bases not matched to a gene: 5. The CDR3 DNA, read in part, is TGTGCCAGCAGCCCCCGGACTAGCGGGAACTACGAG. This translates into CASSPRTSGNYE. The entire CDR3 is CASSPRTSGNYEQYF.

As for this clone: Its ends do not fully match the called genes, so a read error is possible. With the read ending 3 residues before the CDR3 end, the germline J gene is used to fill in that end. The chain has TRBV4-2 and TRBJ2-5; 8 positions agree with TRBD2. The CDR3 is 14 residues long. Per the germline V gene, CDR1 is LGHNA and CDR2 is YNFKEQ. The part of the CDR3 DNA that was read is TGCGCCAGCAGCCGTCGACTAGCGACAGATACC. Protein product: CASSRRLATDT. The complete CDR3 protein is CASSRRLATDTQYF.

About this clone itself: The observed sequence ends 3 residues before the CDR3 terminus, with the missing tail filled in from the germline J gene. The rearrangement uses TRBV20-1 and TRBJ2-1, with 11 bases aligning to TRBD2. The trim removed 0 bases at V and 3 bases at J, leaving 13 bases unmatched. The germline CDR1 and CDR2 sequences are DFQATT and SNEGSKA (reference sequence). The CDR3 covers 19 residues. This CDR3 reads CSARDLLAGGRGLYNEQFF. CDR3 DNA, as far as it was read: TGCAGTGCTAGAGATCTCCTAGCGGGAGGCCGGGGGCTCTACAATGAG.

On this clone itself: The CDR3 is cut off 3 residues early in the read; its end comes from the germline J gene. The chain joins TRBV18 to TRBJ1-3; maybe TRBD1 (6 bases). The CDR3 consists of 15 residues. Germline V gene lookup returns CDR1 KGHSH and CDR2 LQKENI. Trimming removed 2 bases at V and 4 bases at J, with 12 bases between. The CDR3: CASSPTKGTGNTIYF. The DNA read from the CDR3 is TGTGCCAGCTCACCAACGAAGGGGACAGGAAACACC.

As for this clone: The read terminates 3 residues ahead of where the CDR3 ends, so the germline J gene completes it. The chain has TRBV4-2 and TRBJ2-3; 9 bases are shared with TRBD2. Germline loops: CDR1 LGHNA, CDR2 YNFKEQ. CDR3 length: 15 amino acids. CDR3 sequence: CASSPSSGNGETQYF. Incomplete CDR3 DNA: TGTGCCAGCAGCCCCTCTAGCGGGAATGGGGAGACG.

Notes on this clone: The missing CDR3 end, 3 residues past where the read stops, is filled in from the germline J gene. The chain joins TRBV20-1 to TRBJ2-3; maybe TRBD2 (6 bases). The CDR3 spans 17 residues. The germline CDR1 and CDR2 sequences are DFQATT and SNEGSKA (reference sequence). V was clipped by 5 bases and J by 1 base, with 22 bases between them. The sequenced CDR3 bases are TGCAGTGCTGTCCTGGCGGGGACGAGGAGCGGCACAGATACG. This encodes CSAVLAGTRSGTDT. The whole CDR3 is CSAVLAGTRSGTDTQYF.

For this clone: Read data end 3 residues before the CDR3 end; the end is taken from the germline J gene. The chain recombines TRBV10-3 with TRBJ2-3; 8 bases are a match to TRBD1. Trimming removed 4 bases from V and 2 bases from J; junction bases left unmatched: 2. The CDR3 has 14 amino acids. Looked up from germline, CDR1 is ENHRY and CDR2 is SYGVKD. The part of the CDR3 DNA that was read is TGTGCCATCAGTGGGACAGGGACCACAGATACG. Translating it yields CAISGTGTTDT. The CDR3 in full is CAISGTGTTDTQYF.

Concerning this clone: The observed sequence ends 3 residues before the CDR3 terminus, with the missing tail filled in from the germline J gene. J is TRBJ1-2 and V is TRBV19; 8 bases fit TRBD1. The CDR3 runs to 17 residues. Germline V CDR1 and CDR2: LNHDA, SQIVND (reference sequence). The CDR3 here is CASSIPGTGPTFRGYTF. The covered CDR3 bases are TGTGCCAGTAGTATCCCCGGGACAGGCCCAACTTTTAGGGGC.

CDR3 residues: CASSLGSGILYGQYF. The part of the CDR3 DNA that was read is TGTGCCAGCAGCTTAGGATCGGGGATCTTGTATGGT. The genes are TRBV7-9 and TRBJ2-4, with a possible D match to TRBD2 (5 bases). The read terminates 3 residues ahead of where the CDR3 ends, so the germline J gene completes it. Germline CDR1 is SEHNR and CDR2 is FQNEAQ (reference sequence). CDR3 length: 15 residues. The full variable domain, completed using reference TRBV7-9 and TRBJ2-4, is DTGVSQNPRHKITKRGQNVTFRCDPISEHNRLYWYRQTLGQGPEFLTYFQNEAQLEKSRLLSDRFSAERPKGSFSTLEIQRTEQGDSAMYLCASSLGSGILYGQYFGAGTRLSVL.

To note about this clone: The read ends 3 residues shy of where the CDR3 ends; the end is completed using the germline J gene. V is TRBV9 and J is TRBJ1-6; D perhaps matches TRBD1 (6 bases). The CDR3 loop spans 14 amino acids. V lost 4 bases and J lost 7, with 12 bases in between. Germline V gene data show CDR1 as SGDLS and CDR2 as YYNGEE. The part of the CDR3 DNA that was read is TGTGCCAGCAGCCCACAGGGAGGCAATTCACCC. This sequence encodes CASSPQGGNSP. The CDR3 reads in full as CASSPQGGNSPLHF. Filled out from reference TRBV9 and TRBJ1-6, the complete variable domain reads DSGVTQTPKHLITATGQRVTLRCSPRSGDLSVYWYQQSLDQGLQFLIQYYNGEERAKGNILERFSAQQFPDLHSELNLSSLELGDSALYFCASSPQGGNSPLHFGNGTRLTVT.

As regards this clone: The CDR3 end is not reached by the read, which stops 3 residues before it; the germline J gene fills it in. This sequence joins TRBV13 and TRBJ2-1, with D uncertain. Germline CDR1 and CDR2: PRHDT and FYEKMQ (reference sequence). This CDR3 is 14 amino acids long. The ends were cut back, 4 bases at V and 9 bases at J, with 16 bases in the middle. The covered CDR3 bases are TGTGCCAGCAGCTCACACGGCGGAAAGGTTGAG. Protein product: CASSSHGGKVE. The entire CDR3 reads CASSSHGGKVEQFF.

Comments on this clone: The missing CDR3 end, 3 residues past where the read stops, is filled in from the germline J gene. The chain links TRBV20-1 to TRBJ1-6, with D uncertain. Germline assignment: CDR1 DFQATT and CDR2 SNEGSKA (reference sequence). Trimming removed 4 bases from V and 0 bases from J, with 7 bases in between. The CDR3 spans 14 residues. CDR3 DNA, as far as it was read: TGCAGTGCTATAGCTAGCTCCTATAATTCACCC. Its translation: CSAIASSYNSP. The CDR3 as a whole reads CSAIASSYNSPLHF.

In regard to this clone: Coverage ceases 3 residues before the CDR3 finishes, and the germline J gene fills in the end. This rearrangement joins TRBV29-1 to TRBJ2-2, with TRBD1 matching 8 bases. CDR3 length equals 14 residues. Trimming at V came to 4 bases and at J to 7 bases, leaving 8 bases not matched to a gene. CDR1 and CDR2 from the germline V gene are SQVTM and ANQGSEA. The CDR3 region is CSVARQGMGGELFF. The CDR3 bases that were read are TGCAGCGTTGCCCGACAGGGGATGGGCGGGGAG.

The CDR3 protein is CASSSGQGRSTHGYTF. CDR3 DNA, as far as it was read: TGTGCCAGCAGCTCGGGACAGGGAAGATCCACCCATGGC. The V gene is TRBV5-4, the J gene TRBJ1-2; TRBD1 agrees at 9 bases. The read gets to within 3 residues of the CDR3 end, and the germline J gene fills in the rest. Germline CDR1 and CDR2: SGHNT and YYREEE (reference sequence). After removal of 3 bases from V and 6 bases from J, the junction contained 12 bases not matched to a gene. This CDR3 has 16 residues. The full variable domain, its missing parts supplied by reference TRBV5-4 and TRBJ1-2, is ETGVTQSPTHLIKTRGQQVTLRCSSQSGHNTVSWYQQALGQGPQFIFQYYREEENGRGNFPPRFSGLQFPNYSSELNVNALELDDSALYLCASSSGQGRSTHGYTFGSGTRLTVV.

Turning to this clone: Coverage ceases 3 residues before the CDR3 finishes, and the germline J gene fills in the end. This chain connects TRBV11-1 to TRBJ1-1, with 7 bases that match TRBD1. CDR1 SGHAT and CDR2 FQDESV come from the germline V gene (reference sequence). There are 15 residues in the CDR3. The DNA read from the CDR3 is TGTGCCAGCAGCCCTAGTTACGACAGGGCATTTATA. This translates into CASSPSYDRAFI. The entire CDR3 sequence reads CASSPSYDRAFIAFF. Full variable domain (outside the CDR3, taken from reference TRBV11-1 and TRBJ1-1): EAEVAQSPRYKITEKSQAVAFWCDPISGHATLYWYRQILGQGPELLVQFQDESVVDDSQLPKDRFSAERLKGVDSTLKIQPAELGDSAMYLCASSPSYDRAFIAFFGQGTRLTVV.

On this clone itself: The germline gene is not matched at one end of the junction; a read error may be the cause. The sequenced fragment ends 3 residues before the CDR3 boundary, so the rest is inferred from the germline J gene. The chain carries TRBV20-1 and TRBJ2-5; a weak D match, TRBD2 (6 bases). CDR3 length: 13 amino acids. Per the germline V gene, CDR1 is DFQATT and CDR2 is SNEGSKA (reference sequence). The CDR3 DNA, read in part, is TGCACTGCTCAAAACCAACCCGGGGGGACC. Protein sequence: CTAQNQPGGT. The full CDR3 protein is CTAQNQPGGTQYF.

Concerning this clone: The CDR3 end lies 3 residues beyond the end of the read and is filled in from the germline J gene. This chain uses TRBV7-2 with TRBJ1-2; TRBD1 might be the D (5 bases). The germline gives CDR1 SGHTA, CDR2 FQGNSA. The CDR3 spans 14 residues. The CDR3 protein is CASSPTGGKDTYTF. CDR3 DNA (partial): TGTGCCAGCAGCCCCACGGGGGGGAAAGATACC. Using reference TRBV7-2 and TRBJ1-2 for the parts outside the CDR3, the full variable domain is GAGVSQSPSNKVTEKGKDVELRCDPISGHTALYWYRQSLGQGLEFLIYFQGNSAPDKSGLPSDRFSAERTGGSVSTLTIQRTQQEDSAVYLCASSPTGGKDTYTFGSGTRLTVV.